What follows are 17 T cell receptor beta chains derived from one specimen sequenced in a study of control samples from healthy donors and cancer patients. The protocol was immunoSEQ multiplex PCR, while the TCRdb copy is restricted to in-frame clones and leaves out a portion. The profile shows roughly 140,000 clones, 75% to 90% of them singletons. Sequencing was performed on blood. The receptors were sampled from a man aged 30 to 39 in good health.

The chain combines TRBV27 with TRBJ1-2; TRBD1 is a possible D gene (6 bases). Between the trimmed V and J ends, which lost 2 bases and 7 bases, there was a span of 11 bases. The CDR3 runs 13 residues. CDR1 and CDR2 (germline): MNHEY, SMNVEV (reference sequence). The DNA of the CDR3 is TGTGCCAGCAGTTTAACAGCCAGGGGTGGCTACACCTTC. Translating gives CASSLTARGGYTF.

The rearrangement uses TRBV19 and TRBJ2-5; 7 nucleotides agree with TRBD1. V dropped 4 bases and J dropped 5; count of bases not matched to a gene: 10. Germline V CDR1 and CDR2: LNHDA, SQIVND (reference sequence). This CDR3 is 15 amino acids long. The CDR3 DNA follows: TGTGCCAGTAGTACTACTGACAGGGTATACGAGACCCAGTACTTC. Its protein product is CASSTTDRVYETQYF.

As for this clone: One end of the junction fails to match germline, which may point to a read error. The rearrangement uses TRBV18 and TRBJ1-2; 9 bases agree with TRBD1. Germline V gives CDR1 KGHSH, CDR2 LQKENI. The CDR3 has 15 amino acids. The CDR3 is CASSPGDRAKYGYTF. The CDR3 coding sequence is TGTGCCAGCTCACCGGGGGACAGGGCTAAGTATGGCTACACCTTC.

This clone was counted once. CDR3 DNA: TGTGCCAGCAGCTTAGGCAGTACTTCACCCCTCCACTTT. Protein product: CASSLGSTSPLHF. The V and J genes are TRBV11-3 and TRBJ1-6; D gene unclear. Between the trimmed V and J ends, which lost 1 base and 9 bases, there was a span of 7 bases. The germline gives CDR1 SGHNT, CDR2 YENEEA. The length of the CDR3 is 13 residues.

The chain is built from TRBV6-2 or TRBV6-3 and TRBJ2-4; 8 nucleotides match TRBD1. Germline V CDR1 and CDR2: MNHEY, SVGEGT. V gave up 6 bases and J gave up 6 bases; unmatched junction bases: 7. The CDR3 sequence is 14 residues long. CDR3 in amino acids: CASSLDRVGNIQYF. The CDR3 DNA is TGTGCCAGCAGCCTGGACAGGGTTGGAAACATTCAGTACTTC.

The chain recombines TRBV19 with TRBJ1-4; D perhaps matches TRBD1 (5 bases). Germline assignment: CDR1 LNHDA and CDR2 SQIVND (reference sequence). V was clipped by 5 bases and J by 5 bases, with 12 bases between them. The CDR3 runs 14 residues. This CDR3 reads CASSFDSYNEKLFF. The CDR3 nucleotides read TGTGCCAGTAGTTTCGACAGCTACAATGAAAAACTGTTTTTT.

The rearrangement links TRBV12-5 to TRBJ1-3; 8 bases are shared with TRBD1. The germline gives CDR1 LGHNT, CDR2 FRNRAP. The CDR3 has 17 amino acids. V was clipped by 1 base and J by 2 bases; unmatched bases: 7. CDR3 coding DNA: TGTGCTAGTGGTTTGGACAAGACAGGGGCGGCTGGAAACACCATATATTTT. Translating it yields CASGLDKTGAAGNTIYF. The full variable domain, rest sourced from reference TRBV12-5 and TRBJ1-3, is DARVTQTPRHKVTEMGQEVTMRCQPILGHNTVFWYRQTMMQGLELLAYFRNRAPLDDSGMPKDRFSAEMPDATLATLKIQPSEPRDSAVYFCASGLDKTGAAGNTIYFGEGSWLTVV.

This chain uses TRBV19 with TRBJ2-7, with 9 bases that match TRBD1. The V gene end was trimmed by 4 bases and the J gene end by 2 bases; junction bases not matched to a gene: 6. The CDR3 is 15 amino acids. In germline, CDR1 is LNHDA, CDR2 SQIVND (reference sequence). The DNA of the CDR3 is TGTGCCAGTAGTAGGGTGGGACAGGGCGCCTACGAGCAGTACTTC. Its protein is CASSRVGQGAYEQYF.

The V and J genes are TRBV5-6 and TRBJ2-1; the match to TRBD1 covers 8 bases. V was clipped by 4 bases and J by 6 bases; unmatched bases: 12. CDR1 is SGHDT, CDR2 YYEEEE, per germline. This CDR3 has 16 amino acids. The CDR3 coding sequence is TGTGCCAGCAGCACCCTCGACAGGGGATACCGCAATGAGCAGTTCTTC. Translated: CASSTLDRGYRNEQFF.

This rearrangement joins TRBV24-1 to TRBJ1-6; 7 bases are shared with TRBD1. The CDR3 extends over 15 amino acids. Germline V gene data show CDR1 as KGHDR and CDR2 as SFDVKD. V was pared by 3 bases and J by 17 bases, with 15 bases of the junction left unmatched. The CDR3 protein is CATSDGGGQFEKFHF. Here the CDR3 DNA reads TGTGCCACCAGTGATGGCGGGGGACAGTTCGAAAAGTTCCACTTT.

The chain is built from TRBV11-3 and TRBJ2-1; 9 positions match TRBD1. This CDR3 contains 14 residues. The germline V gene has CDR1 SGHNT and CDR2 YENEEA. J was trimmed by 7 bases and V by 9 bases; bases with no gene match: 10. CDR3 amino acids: CAREPGTGKNEQFF. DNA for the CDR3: TGTGCCAGGGAGCCCGGGACAGGGAAGAATGAGCAGTTCTTC.

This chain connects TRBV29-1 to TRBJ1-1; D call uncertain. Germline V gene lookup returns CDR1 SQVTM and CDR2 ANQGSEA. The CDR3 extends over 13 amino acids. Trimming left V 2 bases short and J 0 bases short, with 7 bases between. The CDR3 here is CSVELAMNTEAFF. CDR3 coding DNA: TGCAGCGTTGAACTCGCCATGAACACTGAAGCTTTCTTT. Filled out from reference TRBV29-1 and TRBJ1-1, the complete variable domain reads SAVISQKPSRDICQRGTSLTIQCQVDSQVTMMFWYRQQPGQSLTLIATANQGSEATYESGFVIDKFPISRPNLTFSTLTVSNMSPEDSSIYLCSVELAMNTEAFFGQGTRLTVV.

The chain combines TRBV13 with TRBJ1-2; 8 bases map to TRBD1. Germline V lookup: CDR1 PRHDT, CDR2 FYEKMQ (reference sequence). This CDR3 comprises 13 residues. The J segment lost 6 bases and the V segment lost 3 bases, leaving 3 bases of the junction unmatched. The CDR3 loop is CASSLDRAHGYTF. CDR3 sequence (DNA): TGTGCCAGCAGCTTGGACAGGGCTCATGGCTACACCTTC.

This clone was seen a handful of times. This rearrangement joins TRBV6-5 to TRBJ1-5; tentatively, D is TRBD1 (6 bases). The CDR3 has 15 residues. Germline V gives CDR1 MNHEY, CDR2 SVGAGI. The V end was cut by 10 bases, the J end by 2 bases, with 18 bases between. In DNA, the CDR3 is TGTGCCACCAAAATGGGGAGACAGGGCAATCAGCCCCAGCATTTT. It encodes CATKMGRQGNQPQHF.

CDR3: CASSLTGGRNEQFF. Written as DNA, the CDR3 is TGTGCCAGCAGTCTGACAGGGGGCCGGAATGAGCAGTTCTTC. The chain uses TRBV6-2 or TRBV6-3 and TRBJ2-1, with 10 nucleotides matching TRBD1. This CDR3 contains 14 residues. V gave up 5 bases and J gave up 7 bases; unmatched junction bases: 5. CDR1 MNHEY and CDR2 SVGEGT come from the germline V gene.

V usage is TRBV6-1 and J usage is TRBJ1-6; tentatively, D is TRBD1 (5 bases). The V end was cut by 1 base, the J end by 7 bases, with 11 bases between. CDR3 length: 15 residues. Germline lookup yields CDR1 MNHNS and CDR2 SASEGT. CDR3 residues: CASSEVAGINSPLHF. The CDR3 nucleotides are TGTGCCAGCAGTGAAGTCGCAGGGATCAATTCACCCCTCCACTTT.

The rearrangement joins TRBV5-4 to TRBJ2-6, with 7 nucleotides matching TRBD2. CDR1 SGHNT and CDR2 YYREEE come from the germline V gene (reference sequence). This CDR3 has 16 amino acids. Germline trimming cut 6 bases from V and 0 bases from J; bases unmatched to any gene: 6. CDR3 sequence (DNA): TGTGCCAGCACCCACGGGGGGATCTCTGGGGCCAACGTCCTGACTTTC. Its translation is CASTHGGISGANVLTF. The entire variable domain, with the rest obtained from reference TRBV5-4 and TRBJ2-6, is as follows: ETGVTQSPTHLIKTRGQQVTLRCSSQSGHNTVSWYQQALGQGPQFIFQYYREEENGRGNFPPRFSGLQFPNYSSELNVNALELDDSALYLCASTHGGISGANVLTFGAGSRLTVL.